This TCR beta chain was captured by sequencing in a study of T cells in narcolepsy. Study information: Donors had narcolepsy type 1 or type 2, or were healthy controls.

Germline trimming cut 7 bases from V and 9 bases from J; bases unmatched to any gene: 6. The germline V gene has CDR1 ENHRY and CDR2 SYGVKD. The CDR3 has 12 amino acids. Produced via immunoSEQ multiplex PCR; TCRdb's table is partial and in-frame only. The sample has 30,000 to 35,000 clones, 87% seen once. This receptor was obtained from a human donor with narcolepsy. The chain joins TRBV10-3 to TRBJ2-3; 8 positions match TRBD1. Source material: CD45RA- memory CD4+ T cells from PBMCs. As DNA, the CDR3 is TGTGCCATCATATCAGGGGGCGGCACGCAGTATTTT. Protein: CAIISGGGTQYF.